Listed below are T cell receptor beta chains from one sample, sequenced in a study of PD-1 blockade in mismatch repair-deficient tumors. Some clones are missing from TCRdb's copy, which holds only in-frame ones; the method was immunoSEQ multiplex PCR. The sample holds about 130,000 clones, approximately 91% seen once. This specimen was peripheral blood, taken approximately 69 weeks after starting pembrolizumab. The receptors originated from an adult with mismatch repair-deficient cancer. CDR3s include the opening cysteine and the closing phenylalanine or tryptophan. The order of the fields is clone size, J gene, D gene, V gene, CDR3 DNA, CDR3 protein. A D gene is named only where the DNA matches it firmly. A row's size may be missing; if present it is once, few, many or a size class.

clone size: .
J gene: TRBJ2-2
D gene: TRBD2
V gene: TRBV29-1
CDR3 DNA: TGCAGCGCCCTTAGCGGGACCGGGGAGCTGTTTTTT
CDR3 protein: CSALSGTGELFF

clone size: .
J gene: TRBJ2-3
D gene: .
V gene: TRBV11-2
CDR3 DNA: TGTGCAACAGACGCGAGTGGACAGCTCACAGATACGCAGTATTTT
CDR3 protein: CATDASGQLTDTQYF

clone size: .
J gene: TRBJ1-1
D gene: TRBD1
V gene: TRBV5-1
CDR3 DNA: TGCGCCAGCAGCTTGGTTCGCAGGGGGCGATCGGGGTCAGCTTTCTTT
CDR3 protein: CASSLVRRGRSGSAFF

clone size: .
J gene: TRBJ2-1
D gene: .
V gene: TRBV5-6
CDR3 DNA: TGTGCCAGCAGCTTCTATACCACTAGCATATTCGACAATGAGCAGTTCTTC
CDR3 protein: CASSFYTTSIFDNEQFF

clone size: .
J gene: TRBJ2-3
D gene: .
V gene: TRBV27
CDR3 DNA: TGTGCCAGCAGTTTGAGAGAAAGTAGCACAGATACGCAGTATTTT
CDR3 protein: CASSLRESSTDTQYF

clone size: .
J gene: TRBJ2-1
D gene: TRBD2
V gene: TRBV14
CDR3 DNA: TGTGCCAGCAGCCAAGGGACCCCTTCGACTAGCGGGAGCTTTGAGCAGTTCTTC
CDR3 protein: CASSQGTPSTSGSFEQFF

clone size: .
J gene: TRBJ2-1
D gene: TRBD1
V gene: TRBV25-1
CDR3 DNA: TGTGCCAGCAGTGTTAATACCCCCCAGGGGGCGAGGAGTAATGAGCAGTTCTTC
CDR3 protein: CASSVNTPQGARSNEQFF

clone size: .
J gene: TRBJ1-5
D gene: TRBD1
V gene: TRBV28
CDR3 DNA: TGTGCCAGCAGTTCACTATCAGGGGGCGGCAATCAGCCCCAGCATTTT
CDR3 protein: CASSSLSGGGNQPQHF

clone size: .
J gene: TRBJ2-2
D gene: .
V gene: TRBV12-5
CDR3 DNA: TGTGCTAGTGGTCGAGAACGGAGTAGGACCTTACTCCGGGAGCTGTTTTTT
CDR3 protein: CASGRERSRTLLRELFF

clone size: .
J gene: TRBJ1-1
D gene: .
V gene: TRBV4-1
CDR3 DNA: TGCGCCAGCAGCCGGACTGTGGTGAACACTGAAGCTTTCTTT
CDR3 protein: CASSRTVVNTEAFF

clone size: .
J gene: TRBJ1-3
D gene: .
V gene: TRBV6-5
CDR3 DNA: TGTGCCAGCACCCTACAGGCGTCCTCTGGAAACACCATATATTTT
CDR3 protein: CASTLQASSGNTIYF

clone size: .
J gene: TRBJ2-2
D gene: .
V gene: TRBV10-3
CDR3 DNA: TGTGCCATCAGTGAGGCGGCAGACACCGGGGAGCTGTTTTTT
CDR3 protein: CAISEAADTGELFF

clone size: .
J gene: TRBJ2-1
D gene: .
V gene: TRBV29-1
CDR3 DNA: TGCAGCGTTGAAGTAACTCGGGTGGGGCAGTTCTTC
CDR3 protein: CSVEVTRVGQFF

clone size: .
J gene: TRBJ2-7
D gene: .
V gene: TRBV5-1
CDR3 DNA: TGCGCCAGCAGCTTGGCCGAGTCGGAATACCAACCCTACGAGCAGTACTTC
CDR3 protein: CASSLAESEYQPYEQYF

clone size: .
J gene: TRBJ2-7
D gene: TRBD1
V gene: TRBV7-2
CDR3 DNA: TGTGCCAGCAGCTTAGACCGGACAGGGGCCTACGAGCAGTACTTC
CDR3 protein: CASSLDRTGAYEQYF

clone size: .
J gene: TRBJ2-1
D gene: .
V gene: TRBV5-5
CDR3 DNA: TGTGCCAGCAGTCCCTTTGGAGGGGGCGAGTACAATGAGCAGTTCTTC
CDR3 protein: CASSPFGGGEYNEQFF

clone size: .
J gene: TRBJ2-7
D gene: TRBD1
V gene: TRBV11-2
CDR3 DNA: TGTGCCAGCAGCTTTGGGACAGGGGGCTTTGAGCAGTACTTC
CDR3 protein: CASSFGTGGFEQYF

clone size: .
J gene: TRBJ2-7
D gene: TRBD2
V gene: TRBV4-1
CDR3 DNA: TGCGCCAGCAGCCAAACTAGCGGGAGGACCGAGCAGTACTTC
CDR3 protein: CASSQTSGRTEQYF

clone size: .
J gene: TRBJ2-7
D gene: TRBD2
V gene: TRBV5-1
CDR3 DNA: TGCGCCAGCAGCTTGGGCAGCGGGGCCTACGAGCAGTACTTC
CDR3 protein: CASSLGSGAYEQYF

clone size: .
J gene: TRBJ1-1
D gene: .
V gene: TRBV27
CDR3 DNA: TGTGCCAGCAGTTTATCCGGACTCCTGAACACTGAAGCTTTCTTT
CDR3 protein: CASSLSGLLNTEAFF

clone size: .
J gene: TRBJ1-1
D gene: .
V gene: TRBV5-1
CDR3 DNA: TGCGCCAGCACCCCCCGCGGACAGTCGAACACTGAAGCTTTCTTT
CDR3 protein: CASTPRGQSNTEAFF

clone size: .
J gene: TRBJ2-7
D gene: .
V gene: TRBV19
CDR3 DNA: TGTGCCAGTAGTATCGGGCTGAACCTTCGGCAGTACTTC
CDR3 protein: CASSIGLNLRQYF

clone size: few
J gene: TRBJ1-5
D gene: TRBD1
V gene: TRBV5-5
CDR3 DNA: TGTGCCAGCAGTCCGGACAGGGGGCACAATCAGCCCCAGCATTTT
CDR3 protein: CASSPDRGHNQPQHF